What follows describes a single T cell receptor beta chain. The entry originates in a study of early T cells in non-severe SARS-CoV-2 infection. TCRdb reprocessed the 5' RACE reads with MiXCR, giving one entry per CDR3 protein. The sample has roughly 50,000 distinct CDR3 sequences; roughly 6.2% are singletons. V was cut by 6 bases and J by 8 bases, with 11 bases left in between. Germline V gives CDR1 MNHNS, CDR2 SASEGT. CDR3 length equals 12 residues. This sample comprised whole blood, obtained at baseline. The chain carries TRBV6-1 and TRBJ2-1, with D possibly called TRBD1 or TRBD2 (5 bases each). The receptor comes from an adult who was a healthcare worker with PCR-confirmed SARS-CoV-2 infection or an uninfected control (not recorded which). CDR3 residues: CASSVEGYEQFF. DNA for the CDR3: TGTGCCAGCAGCGTCGAGGGGTATGAGCAGTTCTTC.